This TCR beta chain was sequenced in a study of shared clonotypes between healthy human individuals. Whole-study context: Three CD4 naive, three CD4 memory, two CD8 naive and one CD8 memory plate were used per donor.

On sorted subsets, replicate PCRs used about 200 ng DNA, or about 33,000 T cell genomes. The data were produced by immunoSEQ multiplex PCR, yet TCRdb's version contains in-frame clones alone and is incomplete. The table includes more than 400,000 clones, approximately 95% detected once. The donors were adults (healthy and HIV-negative) with no recent acute infections or vaccinations. Every contributor of samples was a Caucasian grown-up residing in Nashville, Tennessee. Sequencing was performed on naive CD4+ T cells sorted from blood. Regarding subset: CD45RA+ positively selected. This receptor was identified in a woman in her 30s in good health.

The CDR3 DNA reads TGTGCCAGCTCATGGGATCGGGCCACTGAAGCTTTCTTT. Translating gives CASSWDRATEAFF. This chain joins TRBV18 and TRBJ1-1; D ambiguous. CDR1 is KGHSH and CDR2 is LQKENI in the germline V gene. The V and J ends lost 5 bases and 4 bases respectively, with 11 bases between them. There are 13 residues in the CDR3.